This TCR beta chain is drawn from a study of T-cell memory formation after mild COVID-19. About the research overall: Across donors, TCR clusters were largely donor specific.

This CDR3 spans 18 amino acids. Germline values: CDR1 SEHNR, CDR2 FQNEAQ (reference sequence). V gave up 0 bases and J gave up 1 base; unmatched junction bases: 8. TCRdb processed the 5' RACE reads anew with MiXCR; each CDR3 protein has one entry. The table lists around 320,000 distinct CDR3 sequences, 15% to 20% of them singletons. Study-level points and caveats: Cross-reactive memory appears to have joined, as suggested by some responding clones showing up in pre-infection memory. CD4+ bias marked clones expanding day 15 to 37, unlike balanced contracting clones. Clones which contracted sat mainly in CM and EM if CD4+, and in EMRA if CD8+.

Only a few counts were recorded for this clonotype. Its antigen remains unknown. Input material: PBMCs or a T cell subset sorted from them (not recorded which). This TCR was recovered from a man in his late teens or twenties who had mild COVID-19 (a few samples of this study predate the infection). Cell type and time point are not known. The rearrangement joins TRBV7-9 to TRBJ2-2; the match to TRBD1 covers 7 bases. The CDR3 nucleotides are TGTGCCAGCAGCTTAGCATTAGGGGGACAGAGGAACACCGGGGAGCTGTTTTTT. Amino acids: CASSLALGGQRNTGELFF. Together with reference TRBV7-9 and TRBJ2-2, the CDR3 gives the full variable domain: DTGVSQNPRHKITKRGQNVTFRCDPISEHNRLYWYRQTLGQGPEFLTYFQNEAQLEKSRLLSDRFSAERPKGSFSTLEIQRTEQGDSAMYLCASSLALGGQRNTGELFFGEGSRLTVL.